Each of the 10 T cell receptor beta chains below was sequenced from the same sample in a study of blood T cell repertoires in COVID-19 (dated by TCRdb to 2018 to 2021). The library relied on the immunoSEQ multiplex PCR assay. TCRdb holds this immuneACCESS table with in-frame rearrangements only. Some clones are missing; in checked studies, unresolved V genes explain under half, and the rest has no known cause. The sample profile shows some 86,000 clones; over 80% of them were found once. Together, the top ten hold roughly a third of the sample. Sequencing used peripheral blood. All receptors come from a woman of 80 years or more with active or convalescent COVID-19.

The chain joins TRBV7-9 to TRBJ2-5; no firm D call. Germline V gives CDR1 SEHNR, CDR2 FQNEAQ (reference sequence). V lost 5 bases, J lost 5 bases, and 12 bases lay in between. CDR3 length equals 13 residues. Here the CDR3 DNA reads TGTGCCAGCAGCCTATCAGGATGGGAGACCCAGTACTTC. It specifies CASSLSGWETQYF. The full variable domain, in which reference TRBV7-9 and TRBJ2-5 provide the parts outside the CDR3, is DTGVSQNPRHKITKRGQNVTFRCDPISEHNRLYWYRQTLGQGPEFLTYFQNEAQLEKSRLLSDRFSAERPKGSFSTLEIQRTEQGDSAMYLCASSLSGWETQYFGPGTRLLVL.

This rearrangement joins TRBV7-8 to TRBJ1-1, with D unclear. This CDR3 has 13 amino acids. Trimming shortened V by 4 bases and J by 6 bases, and 12 bases separated the two germline ends. From germline, CDR1 is SGHVS and CDR2 FQNEAQ. In DNA, the CDR3 is TGTGCCAGCAGCTCTGATCGAGGAGCTGAAGCTTTCTTT. This codes for CASSSDRGAEAFF.

The rearrangement uses TRBV5-6 and TRBJ1-1; no firm D call. CDR3 length equals 13 residues. Germline CDR1 is SGHDT and CDR2 is YYEEEE. V gave up 1 base and J gave up 4 bases, with 8 bases separating them. The CDR3 DNA reads TGTGCCAGCAGCTTGCGCGGGAGCACTGAAGCTTTCTTT. Its translation is CASSLRGSTEAFF.

The chain uses TRBV20-1 and TRBJ2-7, with 10 nucleotides matching TRBD2. Germline V gene lookup returns CDR1 DFQATT and CDR2 SNEGSKA (reference sequence). The V gene end was trimmed by 3 bases and the J gene end by 6 bases; junction bases not matched to a gene: 5. CDR3 size: 13 residues. The CDR3 DNA is TGCAGTGCTAGTTGGACTAGCGGAGTCGAGCAGTACTTC. Its translation is CSASWTSGVEQYF.

This chain connects TRBV7-2 to TRBJ1-2; D not certain. The length of the CDR3 is 14 residues. V was shortened by 2 bases and J by 8 bases, with 15 bases between the two germline ends. The germline gives CDR1 SGHTA, CDR2 FQGNSA. The CDR3: CASSLFGRSGGYTF. CDR3 nucleotide sequence: TGTGCCAGCAGCTTATTTGGTCGATCGGGGGGCTACACCTTC. Together with reference TRBV7-2 and TRBJ1-2, the CDR3 gives the full variable domain: GAGVSQSPSNKVTEKGKDVELRCDPISGHTALYWYRQSLGQGLEFLIYFQGNSAPDKSGLPSDRFSAERTGGSVSTLTIQRTQQEDSAVYLCASSLFGRSGGYTFGSGTRLTVV.

The V gene is TRBV28, the J gene TRBJ1-2, with a possible D match to TRBD1 (6 bases). Germline V gene sequence: CDR1 MDHEN, CDR2 SYDVKM. This CDR3 comprises 13 residues. The germline V and J ends were trimmed by 5 bases and 5 bases, with 12 bases remaining between them. CDR3 loop: CASSPLRGYGYTF. The CDR3, as DNA: TGTGCCAGCAGTCCCCTAAGGGGGTATGGCTACACCTTC.

The chain has TRBV28 and TRBJ1-6, with a tentative D call TRBD1 (5 bases). Germline V gene lookup returns CDR1 MDHEN and CDR2 SYDVKM. V dropped 8 bases and J dropped 11 bases, with 13 bases sitting between them. CDR3 length: 12 amino acids. The CDR3 loop is CASFRGTPPLHF. Here the CDR3 DNA reads TGTGCCAGCTTTAGGGGTACCCCACCCCTCCACTTT.

This chain connects TRBV4-1 to TRBJ2-5, with D possibly TRBD2 on 6 matching bases. The CDR3 covers 14 residues. Looked up from germline, CDR1 is MGHRA and CDR2 is YSYEKL. Trimming pared 2 bases from V and 4 bases from J, leaving 11 bases between. CDR3 DNA: TGCGCCAGCAGCCAACAGGGAGGACGAGAGACCCAGTACTTC. This sequence encodes CASSQQGGRETQYF.

The V gene is TRBV5-1, the J gene TRBJ1-2; perhaps TRBD1 as D (6 bases). Deletions cut 3 bases from V and 2 bases from J, with 23 bases between. This CDR3 contains 18 residues. Germline V lookup: CDR1 SGHRS, CDR2 YFSETQ. The CDR3 DNA reads TGCGCCAGCAGCTCCGGCATCGCCACAGGGCGATCAAACTATGGCTACACCTTC. As protein: CASSSGIATGRSNYGYTF.

This CDR3 reads CASSVHGPQGNQPQHF. The CDR3 DNA is TGTGCCAGCAGTGTCCACGGACCCCAGGGGAATCAGCCCCAGCATTTT. The V gene is TRBV6-1, the J gene TRBJ1-5; tentative D call: TRBD1 (6 bases). This CDR3 spans 16 amino acids. Trimming stripped 4 bases from V and 4 bases from J, with 17 bases between. The V gene's germline CDR1 is MNHNS and CDR2 SASEGT.